This TCR beta chain was profiled in a study of shared clonotypes between healthy human individuals. Across the whole study: Donors, aged 18 to 49, were a couple of women and three men. Study-wide points: Collection of samples was limited to blood; tissue repertoires likely differ.

The CDR3 extends over 15 amino acids. Replicate PCRs were loaded with 250 to 350 ng DNA from unsorted PBMC, 29,000 or so T cell genomes. The repertoire was sequenced with immunoSEQ multiplex PCR; TCRdb's copy has only in-frame clones and lacks some. The sample shows around 500,000 clones, 75% to 85% of them seen only once. Regarding this clone: The antigen remains unidentified.

The sequenced sample consisted of PBMCs. The rearrangement uses TRBV12-1 and TRBJ2-1; TRBD2, as called in the table, went unchecked against the DNA. TRBV12-1 has pseudogene status. The TCR sequence derives from a woman between 35 and 50 years old in good health. Some clones in this sample may be carry-over from other donors' samples. In DNA form, the CDR3 reads TGTGCCAGCATTCGTGAAGAGTCTCGAAACAATGAGCAGTTCTTC. It encodes CASIREESRNNEQFF.